The 14 T cell receptor beta chains in this list originate from one sample, sequenced in a study of cytomegalovirus exposure and HLA in healthy donors. The PCR ran on 60 Vbeta and 13 Jbeta primers. Sequencing used immunoSEQ multiplex PCR; TCRdb keeps in-frame clones, though not all of them. The table lists roughly 200,000 clones, over 70% of them singletons. The material sequenced was PBMCs. These receptors were collected from a woman between 55 and 75 years old in good health and CMV-seropositive.

The rearrangement links TRBV6-9 to TRBJ2-1; 14 nucleotides line up with TRBD2. Per the germline V gene, CDR1 is MNHGY and CDR2 is SVAAGI. After removal of 6 bases from V and 8 bases from J, the junction contained 6 bases not matched to a gene. This CDR3 contains 15 residues. The CDR3 DNA follows: TGTGCCAGCAGGCCAGGGACTAGCGGGAGTTATGAGCAGTTCTTC. Translating it yields CASRPGTSGSYEQFF.

This rearrangement joins TRBV2 to TRBJ2-1, with TRBD2 matching over 9 bases. The CDR3 spans 14 residues. The germline V gene has CDR1 SNHLY and CDR2 FYNNEI. The V segment lost 8 bases and the J segment 9 bases; nucleotides outside the gene matches: 11. The chain's CDR3 is CASQPGGRALEQFF. In DNA form, the CDR3 reads TGTGCCAGCCAACCCGGCGGGAGGGCCCTTGAGCAGTTCTTC.

The chain carries TRBV10-3 and TRBJ2-5; D might be TRBD2 (6 bases). Germline CDR1 ENHRY, CDR2 SYGVKD. The CDR3 runs 14 residues. The V end lost 0 bases, the J end lost 5 bases, and 10 bases lay between the germline ends. In nucleotides, the CDR3 is TGTGCCATCAGTGAGTCGGGGGGTACGGAGACCCAGTACTTC. Residues: CAISESGGTETQYF.

This chain links TRBV6-1 with TRBJ2-1, with TRBD2 matching 11 bases. This CDR3 has 14 residues. Germline V lookup: CDR1 MNHNS, CDR2 SASEGT. V lost 6 bases and J lost 7; bases outside the gene matches: 5. The CDR3 nucleotides read TGTGCCAGCAGAACTAGCGGGAGTGTTAATGAGCAGTTCTTC. Translation: CASRTSGSVNEQFF.

The chain links TRBV19 to TRBJ1-1, with 9 bases matching TRBD1. Germline values: CDR1 LNHDA, CDR2 SQIVND (reference sequence). Trimming took 5 bases from V and 5 from J; bases not matched to a gene: 12. This CDR3 contains 16 residues. The CDR3 nucleotides read TGTGCCAGTAGTCCCGTGGGACAGGGTGGAGGAACTGAAGCTTTCTTT. This encodes CASSPVGQGGGTEAFF.

This clone has only a few counts. V and J are TRBV19 and TRBJ1-1; D gene ambiguous. Germline V gene sequence: CDR1 LNHDA, CDR2 SQIVND (reference sequence). CDR3 length: 14 residues. Trimming removed 7 bases at V and 3 bases at J, with 15 bases between. The CDR3 sequence: CASIGPTIDTEAFF. Here the CDR3 DNA reads TGTGCCAGTATTGGTCCTACGATCGACACTGAAGCTTTCTTT.

The chain recombines TRBV6-1 with TRBJ2-7; D gene unclear. CDR1 is MNHNS, CDR2 SASEGT, per germline. The length of the CDR3 is 11 residues. V lost 10 bases, J lost 2 bases, and 9 bases lay in between. The CDR3 DNA sequence: TGTGCCACCTTTGGCACCTACGAGCAGTACTTC. Encoded protein: CATFGTYEQYF.

The chain employs TRBV6-5 and TRBJ2-2; D uncertain. Trimming stripped 2 bases from V and 3 bases from J, with 10 bases between. The germline CDR1 and CDR2 sequences are MNHEY and SVGAGI. The CDR3 runs to 15 residues. CDR3 bases: TGTGCCAGCAGTTACCTCGGTTTTCACACCGGGGAGCTGTTTTTT. Protein sequence: CASSYLGFHTGELFF.

This chain uses TRBV30 with TRBJ2-7; D gene ambiguous. Trimming pared 0 bases from V and 2 bases from J, leaving 14 bases between. This CDR3 has 15 residues. In germline, CDR1 is GTSNPN, CDR2 SVGIG (reference sequence). CDR3 in amino acids: CAWSVPRPVTYEQYF. The DNA for the CDR3 is TGTGCCTGGAGTGTACCCAGGCCCGTGACCTACGAGCAGTACTTC.

The chain has TRBV7-3 and TRBJ2-5, with TRBD2 matching 8 bases. This CDR3 region has 15 residues. J was trimmed by 5 bases and V by 4 bases; bases with no gene match: 9. Germline V gene sequence: CDR1 SGHTA, CDR2 FQGTGA. As DNA, the CDR3 is TGTGCCAGCAGCTCGCAAGCGGGGGTGGCGGAGACCCAGTACTTC. Translated, it gives CASSSQAGVAETQYF.

V usage is TRBV20-1 and J usage is TRBJ1-5; no clear D. This CDR3 spans 11 amino acids. Trimming left V 3 bases short and J 5 bases short, with 5 bases between. Per germline, CDR1 DFQATT and CDR2 SNEGSKA (reference sequence). The CDR3 region is CSASADQPQHF. DNA of the CDR3: TGCAGTGCTAGCGCGGATCAGCCCCAGCATTTT.

V gene TRBV6-1 combines with J gene TRBJ1-2; 12 bases line up with TRBD1. V was pared by 7 bases and J by 7 bases, with 7 bases of the junction left unmatched. Germline V lookup: CDR1 MNHNS, CDR2 SASEGT. CDR3 length: 14 amino acids. The CDR3 nucleotides read TGTGCCAGCACGGGACAGGGGGCAAGGAGTGGCTACACCTTC. This encodes CASTGQGARSGYTF.

The chain is built from TRBV5-6 and TRBJ2-2; possible D gene TRBD1, 5 bases. The V end was cut by 8 bases, the J end by 0 bases, with 8 bases between. This CDR3 comprises 13 residues. The germline V gene encodes CDR1 SGHDT and CDR2 YYEEEE. In DNA form, the CDR3 reads TGTGCCAGGAACAGGACGAACACCGGGGAGCTGTTTTTT. Protein: CARNRTNTGELFF. Full variable domain (missing parts from reference TRBV5-6 and TRBJ2-2): DAGVTQSPTHLIKTRGQQVTLRCSPKSGHDTVSWYQQALGQGPQFIFQYYEEEERQRGNFPDRFSGHQFPNYSSELNVNALLLGDSALYLCARNRTNTGELFFGEGSRLTVL.

This clone occurred once. V is TRBV6-5 and J is TRBJ2-7, with 8 nucleotides matching TRBD1. The CDR3 spans 15 residues. CDR1 MNHEY and CDR2 SVGAGI come from the germline V gene. The junction had 7 bases not matched to a gene; V was cut back by 2 bases and J by 4 bases. The CDR3 spells CASSYGAGGLYEQYF. The DNA for the CDR3 is TGTGCCAGCAGTTACGGTGCAGGGGGCTTGTACGAGCAGTACTTC.